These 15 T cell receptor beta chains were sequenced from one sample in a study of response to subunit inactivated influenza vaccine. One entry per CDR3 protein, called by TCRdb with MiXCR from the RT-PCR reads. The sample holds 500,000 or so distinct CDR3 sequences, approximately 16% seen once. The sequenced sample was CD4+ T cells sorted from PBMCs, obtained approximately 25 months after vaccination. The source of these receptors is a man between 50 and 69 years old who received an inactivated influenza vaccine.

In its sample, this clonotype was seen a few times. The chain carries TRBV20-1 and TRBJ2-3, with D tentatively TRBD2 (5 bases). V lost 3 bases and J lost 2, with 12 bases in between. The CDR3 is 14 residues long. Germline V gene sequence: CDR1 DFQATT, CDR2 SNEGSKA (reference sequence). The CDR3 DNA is TGCAGTGCTAGCCCCAGCGGAACCACAGATACGCAGTATTTT. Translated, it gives CSASPSGTTDTQYF.

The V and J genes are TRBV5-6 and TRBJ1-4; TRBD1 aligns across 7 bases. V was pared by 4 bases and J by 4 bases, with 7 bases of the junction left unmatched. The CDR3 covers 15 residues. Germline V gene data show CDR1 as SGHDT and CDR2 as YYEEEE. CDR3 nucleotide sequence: TGTGCCAGCAGCCTTCCAGGGACAGATAATGAAAAACTGTTTTTT. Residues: CASSLPGTDNEKLFF. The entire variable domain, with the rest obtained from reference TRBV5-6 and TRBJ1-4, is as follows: DAGVTQSPTHLIKTRGQQVTLRCSPKSGHDTVSWYQQALGQGPQFIFQYYEEEERQRGNFPDRFSGHQFPNYSSELNVNALLLGDSALYLCASSLPGTDNEKLFFGSGTQLSVL.

The CDR3 sequence is CSAPRADRAQETQYF. CDR3 DNA: TGCAGTGCCCCCAGGGCGGACAGGGCCCAAGAGACCCAGTACTTC. The chain couples TRBV20-1 to TRBJ2-5, with 8 nucleotides matching TRBD1. The CDR3 totals 15 residues. Losses at the gene ends were 6 bases for V and 1 base for J; bases not matched to a gene: 10. Germline assignment: CDR1 DFQATT and CDR2 SNEGSKA (reference sequence).

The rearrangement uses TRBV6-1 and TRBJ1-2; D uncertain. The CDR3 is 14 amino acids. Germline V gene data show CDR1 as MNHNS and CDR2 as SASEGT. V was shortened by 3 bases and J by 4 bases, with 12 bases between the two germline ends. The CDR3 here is CASSDNSRPYGYTF. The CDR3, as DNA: TGTGCCAGCAGTGATAACAGCCGCCCCTATGGCTACACCTTC.

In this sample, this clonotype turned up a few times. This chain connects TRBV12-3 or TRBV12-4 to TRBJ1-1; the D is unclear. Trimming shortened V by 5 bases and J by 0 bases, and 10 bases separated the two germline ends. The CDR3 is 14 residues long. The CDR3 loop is CASSQRDMNTEAFF. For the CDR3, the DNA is TGTGCCAGCAGTCAACGAGACATGAACACTGAAGCTTTCTTT.

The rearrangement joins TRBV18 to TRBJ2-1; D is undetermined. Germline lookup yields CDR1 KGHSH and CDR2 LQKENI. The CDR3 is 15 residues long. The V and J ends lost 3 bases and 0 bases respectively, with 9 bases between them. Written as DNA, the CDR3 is TGTGCCAGCTCACCCCGGGTTGACTCCTACAATGAGCAGTTCTTC. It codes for CASSPRVDSYNEQFF.

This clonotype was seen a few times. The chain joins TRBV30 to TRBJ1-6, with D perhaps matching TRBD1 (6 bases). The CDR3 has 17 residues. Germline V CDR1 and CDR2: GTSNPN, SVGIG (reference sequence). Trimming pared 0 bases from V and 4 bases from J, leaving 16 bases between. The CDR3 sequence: CAWSVPRGRGYNSPLHF. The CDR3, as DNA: TGTGCCTGGAGTGTACCCAGGGGTCGAGGTTATAATTCACCCCTCCACTTT.

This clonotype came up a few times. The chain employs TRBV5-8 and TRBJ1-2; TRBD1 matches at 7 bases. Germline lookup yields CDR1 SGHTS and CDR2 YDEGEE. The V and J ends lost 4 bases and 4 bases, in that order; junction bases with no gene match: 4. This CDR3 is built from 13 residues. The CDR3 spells CASSTGTVYGYTF. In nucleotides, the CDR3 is TGTGCCAGCAGCACCGGGACAGTCTATGGCTACACCTTC.

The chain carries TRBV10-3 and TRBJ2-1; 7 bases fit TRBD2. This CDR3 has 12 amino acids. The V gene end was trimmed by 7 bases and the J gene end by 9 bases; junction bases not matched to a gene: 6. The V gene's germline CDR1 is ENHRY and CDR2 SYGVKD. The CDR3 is CAIKAREGEQFF. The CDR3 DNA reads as TGTGCCATCAAGGCTAGGGAGGGTGAGCAGTTCTTC.

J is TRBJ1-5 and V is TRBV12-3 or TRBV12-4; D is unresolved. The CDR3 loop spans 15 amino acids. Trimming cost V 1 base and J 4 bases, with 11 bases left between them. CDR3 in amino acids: CASSLDSGVNQPQHF. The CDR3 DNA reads TGTGCCAGCAGTTTAGATTCTGGGGTAAATCAGCCCCAGCATTTT.

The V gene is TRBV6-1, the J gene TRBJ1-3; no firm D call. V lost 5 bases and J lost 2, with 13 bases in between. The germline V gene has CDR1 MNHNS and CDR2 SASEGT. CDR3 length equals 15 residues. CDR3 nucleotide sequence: TGTGCCAGCAGTCTAAGGGCGGGTACTGGAAACACCATATATTTT. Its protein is CASSLRAGTGNTIYF.

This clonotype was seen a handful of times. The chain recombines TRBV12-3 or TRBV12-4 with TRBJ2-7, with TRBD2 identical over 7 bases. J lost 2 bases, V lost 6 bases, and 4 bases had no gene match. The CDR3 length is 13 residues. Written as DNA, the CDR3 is TGTGCCAGCAGCGCCGGGACTACCTACGAGCAGTACTTC. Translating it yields CASSAGTTYEQYF.

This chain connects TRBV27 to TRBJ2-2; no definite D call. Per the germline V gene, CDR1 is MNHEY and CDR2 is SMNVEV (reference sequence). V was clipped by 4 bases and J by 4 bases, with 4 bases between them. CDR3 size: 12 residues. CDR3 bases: TGTGCCAGCAGTTGGAGCACCGGGGAGCTGTTTTTT. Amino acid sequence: CASSWSTGELFF.

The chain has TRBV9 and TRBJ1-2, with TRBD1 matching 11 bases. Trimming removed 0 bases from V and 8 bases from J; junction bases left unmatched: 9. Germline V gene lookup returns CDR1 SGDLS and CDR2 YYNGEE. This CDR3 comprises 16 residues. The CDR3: CASSVEGQGAAGGYTF. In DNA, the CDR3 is TGTGCCAGCAGCGTAGAAGGACAGGGGGCTGCTGGGGGCTACACCTTC.

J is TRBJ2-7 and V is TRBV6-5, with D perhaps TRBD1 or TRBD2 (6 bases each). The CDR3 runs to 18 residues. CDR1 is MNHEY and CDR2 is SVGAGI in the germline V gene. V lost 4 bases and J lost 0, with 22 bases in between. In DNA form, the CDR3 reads TGTGCCAGCAGTTCACTCCTTTCCCGAGGGGGGCTCTCCTACGAGCAGTACTTC. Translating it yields CASSSLLSRGGLSYEQYF.